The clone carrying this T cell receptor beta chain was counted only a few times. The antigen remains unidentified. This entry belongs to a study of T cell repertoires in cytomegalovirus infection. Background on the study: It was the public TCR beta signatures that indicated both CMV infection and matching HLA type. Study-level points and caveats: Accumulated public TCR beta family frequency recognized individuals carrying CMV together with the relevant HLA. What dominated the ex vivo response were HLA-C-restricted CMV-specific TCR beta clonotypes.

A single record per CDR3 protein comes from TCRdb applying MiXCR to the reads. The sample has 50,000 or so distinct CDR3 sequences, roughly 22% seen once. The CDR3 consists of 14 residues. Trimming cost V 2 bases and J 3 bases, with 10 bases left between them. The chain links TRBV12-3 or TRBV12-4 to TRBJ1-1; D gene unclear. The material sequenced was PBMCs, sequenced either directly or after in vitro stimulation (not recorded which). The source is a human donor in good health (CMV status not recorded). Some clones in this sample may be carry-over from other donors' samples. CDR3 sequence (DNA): TGTGCCAGCAGTTTACCCAGCACGGACACTGAAGCTTTCTTT. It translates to CASSLPSTDTEAFF.